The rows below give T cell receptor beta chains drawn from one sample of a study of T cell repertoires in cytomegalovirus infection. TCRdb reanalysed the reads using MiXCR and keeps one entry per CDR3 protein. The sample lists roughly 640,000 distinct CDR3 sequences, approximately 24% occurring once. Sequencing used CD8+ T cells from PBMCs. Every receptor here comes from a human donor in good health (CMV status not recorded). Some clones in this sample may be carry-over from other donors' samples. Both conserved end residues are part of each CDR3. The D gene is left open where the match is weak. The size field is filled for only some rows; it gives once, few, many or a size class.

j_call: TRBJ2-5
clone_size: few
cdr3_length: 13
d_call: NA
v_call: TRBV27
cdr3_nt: TGTGCCAGCAGTTCCGGCCCTCGAGAGACCCAGTACTTC
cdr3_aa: CASSSGPRETQYF

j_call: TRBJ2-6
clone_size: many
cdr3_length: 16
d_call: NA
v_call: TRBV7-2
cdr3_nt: TGTGCCAGCAGCTTAACGGCTAGCTCTGGGGCCAACGTCCTGACTTTC
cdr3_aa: CASSLTASSGANVLTF

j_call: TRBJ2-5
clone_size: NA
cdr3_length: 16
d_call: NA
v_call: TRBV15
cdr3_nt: TGTGCCACCAGCAGAGAAGAGGAGGGCGTAGGAGAGACCCAGTACTTC
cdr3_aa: CATSREEEGVGETQYF

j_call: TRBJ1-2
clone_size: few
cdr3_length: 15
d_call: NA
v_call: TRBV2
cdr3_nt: TGTGCCAGCCCGGACGCGGGGGGACGTGGCTATGGCTACACCTTC
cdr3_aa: CASPDAGGRGYGYTF

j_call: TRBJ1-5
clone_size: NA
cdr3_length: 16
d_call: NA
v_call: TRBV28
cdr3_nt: TGTGCCAGCAGCTTTCAAACAGGGCCCGGGGGTCAGCCCCAGCATTTT
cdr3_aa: CASSFQTGPGGQPQHF

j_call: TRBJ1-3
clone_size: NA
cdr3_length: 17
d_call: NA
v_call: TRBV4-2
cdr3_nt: TGTGCCAGCAGCCAAGTCCCGCACGCTTCCTCTGGAAACACCATATATTTT
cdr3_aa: CASSQVPHASSGNTIYF

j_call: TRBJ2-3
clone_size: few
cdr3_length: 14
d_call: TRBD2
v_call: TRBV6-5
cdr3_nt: TGTGCCAGCAGTTGGCGGGGGGGCCAAGATACGCAGTATTTT
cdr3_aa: CASSWRGGQDTQYF

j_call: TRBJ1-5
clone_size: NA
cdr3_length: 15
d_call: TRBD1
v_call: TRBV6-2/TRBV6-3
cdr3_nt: TGTGCCAGCACCTTCGGACAGGGTCCGTATCAGCCCCAGCATTTT
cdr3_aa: CASTFGQGPYQPQHF

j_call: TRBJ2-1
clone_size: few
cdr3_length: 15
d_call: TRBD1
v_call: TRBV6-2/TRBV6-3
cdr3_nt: TGTGCCAGCAGTCAGGGACAGGGGACCTACAATGAGCAGTTCTTC
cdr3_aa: CASSQGQGTYNEQFF

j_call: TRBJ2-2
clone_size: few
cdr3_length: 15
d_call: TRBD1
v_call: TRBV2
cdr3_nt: TGTGCCACAGAAACAGGGGGCTCGAACACCGGGGAGCTGTTTTTT
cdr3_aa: CATETGGSNTGELFF

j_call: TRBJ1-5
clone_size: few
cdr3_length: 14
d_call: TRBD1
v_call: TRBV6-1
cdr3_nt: TGTGCCAGCAATCACGGGACAGGGTGGCAGCCCCAGCATTTT
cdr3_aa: CASNHGTGWQPQHF

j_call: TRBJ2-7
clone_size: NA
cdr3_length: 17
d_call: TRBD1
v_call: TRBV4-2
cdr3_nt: TGTGCCAGCAGCCAGGAACCTACGGGACAGGGTTTTTACGAGCAGTACTTC
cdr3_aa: CASSQEPTGQGFYEQYF

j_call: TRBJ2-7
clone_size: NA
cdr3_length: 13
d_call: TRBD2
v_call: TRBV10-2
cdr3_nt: TGCGCCAGCACTGAAGCGGGGGGCTACGAGCAGTACTTC
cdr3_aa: CASTEAGGYEQYF